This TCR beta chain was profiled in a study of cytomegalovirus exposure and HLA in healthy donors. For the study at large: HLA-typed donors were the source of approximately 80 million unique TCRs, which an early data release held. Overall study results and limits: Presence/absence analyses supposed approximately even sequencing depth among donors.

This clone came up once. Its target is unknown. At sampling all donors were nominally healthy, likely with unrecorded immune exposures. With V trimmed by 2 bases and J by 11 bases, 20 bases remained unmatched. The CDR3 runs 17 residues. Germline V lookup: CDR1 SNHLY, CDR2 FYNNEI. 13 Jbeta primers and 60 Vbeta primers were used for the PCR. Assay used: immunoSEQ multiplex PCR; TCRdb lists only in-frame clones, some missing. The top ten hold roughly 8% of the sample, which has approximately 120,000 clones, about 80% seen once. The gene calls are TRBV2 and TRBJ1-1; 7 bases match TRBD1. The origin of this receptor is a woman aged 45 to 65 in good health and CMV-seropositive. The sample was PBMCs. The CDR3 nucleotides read TGTGCCAGCAGTGAAAGGGGAGGACAGGTCAAATCGAGTATGGCTTTCTTT. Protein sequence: CASSERGGQVKSSMAFF.